What follows is one T cell receptor beta chain and its context. What it binds is not known. This sample was included in a study of cytomegalovirus exposure and HLA in healthy donors. Study-wide results and caveats: The TCR clusters that emerged in the first cohort tended, a later analysis found, to co-occur in the approximately 130 validation repertoires. TCR beta chains numbering about 160 were designated cytomegalovirus-associated. The classifier was said to identify cytomegalovirus status with high specificity and sensitivity. Most TCR sequences proved rare, with some public TCRs found in many donors.

Some clones are missing from TCRdb's copy, which holds only in-frame ones; the method was immunoSEQ multiplex PCR. This sample has under 200,000 clones, with approximately 87% found just once. CDR3 size: 14 residues. V was clipped by 1 base and J by 4 bases; unmatched bases: 0. Germline values: CDR1 SEHNR, CDR2 FQNEAQ (reference sequence). The receptor was isolated from a young woman in good health and CMV-seronegative. The genes are TRBV7-9 and TRBJ1-2, with 10 bases matching TRBD1. Sequencing was performed on PBMCs. The CDR3 nucleotides are TGTGCCAGCAGCTTAGGGACAGGGGGCTATGGCTACACCTTC. It encodes CASSLGTGGYGYTF.